The clone carrying this TCR beta chain was counted only a few times. Trimming took 4 bases from V and 5 from J, leaving 15 bases between them. From germline, CDR1 is SGHNT and CDR2 YYREEE (reference sequence). The CDR3 has 15 amino acids. Produced via immunoSEQ multiplex PCR; TCRdb's table is partial and in-frame only. The sample shows 150,000 or so clones, about 90% of them seen only once. The data stem from a study of T cell responses to AZD1222 COVID-19 vaccine. The specimen was peripheral blood, collected on day 0 of AZD1222 vaccination. The origin of this receptor is an adult in good health. The chain links TRBV5-4 to TRBJ1-4; no clear D. CDR3 loop: CASSENRGLNEKLFF. As DNA, the CDR3 is TGTGCCAGCAGCGAGAACCGAGGACTAAATGAAAAACTGTTTTTT.